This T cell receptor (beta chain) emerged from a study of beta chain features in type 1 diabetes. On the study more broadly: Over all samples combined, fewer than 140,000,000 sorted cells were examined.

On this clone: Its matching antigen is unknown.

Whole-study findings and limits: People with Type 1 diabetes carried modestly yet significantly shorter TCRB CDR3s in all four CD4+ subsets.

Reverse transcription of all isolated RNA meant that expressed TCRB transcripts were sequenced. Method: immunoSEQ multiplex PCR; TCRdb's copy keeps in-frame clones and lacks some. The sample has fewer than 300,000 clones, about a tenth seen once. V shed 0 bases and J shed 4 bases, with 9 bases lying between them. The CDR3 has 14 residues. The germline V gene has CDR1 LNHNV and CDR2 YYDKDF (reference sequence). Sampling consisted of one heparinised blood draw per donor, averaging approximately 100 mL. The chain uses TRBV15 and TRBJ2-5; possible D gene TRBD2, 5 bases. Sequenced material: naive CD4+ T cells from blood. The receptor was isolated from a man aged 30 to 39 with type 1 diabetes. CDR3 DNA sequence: TGTGCCACCAGCAGAGATAGCGAGGCAGAGACCCAGTACTTC. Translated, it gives CATSRDSEAETQYF.